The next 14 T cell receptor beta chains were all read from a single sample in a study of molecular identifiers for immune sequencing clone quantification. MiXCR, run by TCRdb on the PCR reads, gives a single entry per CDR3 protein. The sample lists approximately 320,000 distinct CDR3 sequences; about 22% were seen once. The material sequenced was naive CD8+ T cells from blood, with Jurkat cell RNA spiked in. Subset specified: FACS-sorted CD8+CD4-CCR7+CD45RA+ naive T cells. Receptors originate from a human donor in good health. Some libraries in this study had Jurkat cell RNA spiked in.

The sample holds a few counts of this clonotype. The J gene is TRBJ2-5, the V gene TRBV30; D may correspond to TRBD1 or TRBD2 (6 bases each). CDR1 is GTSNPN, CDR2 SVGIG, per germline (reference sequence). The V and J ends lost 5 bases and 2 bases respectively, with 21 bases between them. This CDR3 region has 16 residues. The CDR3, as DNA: TGTGCCTGGTACACCCCGGGGGCAGGCAAACAAGAGACCCAGTACTTC. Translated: CAWYTPGAGKQETQYF. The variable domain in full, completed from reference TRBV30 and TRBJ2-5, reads SQTIHQWPATLVQPVGSPLSLECTVEGTSNPNLYWYRQAAGRGLQLLFYSVGIGQISSEVPQNLSASRPQDRQFILSSKKLLLSDSGFYLCAWYTPGAGKQETQYFGPGTRLLVL.

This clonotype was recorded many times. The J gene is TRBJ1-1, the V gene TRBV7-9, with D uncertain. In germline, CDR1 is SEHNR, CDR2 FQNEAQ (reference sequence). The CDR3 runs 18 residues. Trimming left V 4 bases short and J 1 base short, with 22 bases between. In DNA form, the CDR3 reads TGTGCCAGCAGCTCTCGTCTAAGGAGGGTTGGACGGAACACTGAAGCTTTCTTT. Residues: CASSSRLRRVGRNTEAFF.

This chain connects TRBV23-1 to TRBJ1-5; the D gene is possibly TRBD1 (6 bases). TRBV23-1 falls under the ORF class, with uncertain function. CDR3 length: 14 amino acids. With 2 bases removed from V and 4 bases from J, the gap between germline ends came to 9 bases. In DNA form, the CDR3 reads TGCGCCAGCAGTCAAGGGACAAGGAATCAGCCCCAGCATTTT. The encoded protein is CASSQGTRNQPQHF.

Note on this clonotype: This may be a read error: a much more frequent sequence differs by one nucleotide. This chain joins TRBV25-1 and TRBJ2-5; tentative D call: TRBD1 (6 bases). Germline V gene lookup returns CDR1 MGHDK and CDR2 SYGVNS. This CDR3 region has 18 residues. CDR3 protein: CACSAQRGSPLGEETQYF. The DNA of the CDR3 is TGTGCCTGCAGTGCCCAAAGGGGGTCACCACTAGGGGAAGAGACCCAGTACTTC. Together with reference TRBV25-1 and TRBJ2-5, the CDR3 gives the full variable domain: EADIYQTPRYLVIGTGKKITLECSQTMGHDKMYWYQQDPGMELHLIHYSYGVNSTEKGDLSSESTVSRIRTEHFPLTLESARPSHTSQYLCACSAQRGSPLGEETQYFGPGTRLLVL.

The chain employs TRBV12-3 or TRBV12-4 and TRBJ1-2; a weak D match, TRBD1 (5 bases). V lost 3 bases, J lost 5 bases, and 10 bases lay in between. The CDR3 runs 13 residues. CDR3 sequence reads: CASSFAGSYGYTF. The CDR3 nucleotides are TGTGCCAGCAGTTTTGCAGGGTCGTATGGCTACACCTTC.

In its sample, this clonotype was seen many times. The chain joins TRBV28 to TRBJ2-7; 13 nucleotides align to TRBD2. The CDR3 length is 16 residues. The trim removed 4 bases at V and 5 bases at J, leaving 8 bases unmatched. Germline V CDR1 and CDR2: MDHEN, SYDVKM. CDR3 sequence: CASSSPGLAGSHEQYF. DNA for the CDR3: TGTGCCAGCAGTTCGCCGGGACTAGCGGGAAGCCACGAGCAGTACTTC.

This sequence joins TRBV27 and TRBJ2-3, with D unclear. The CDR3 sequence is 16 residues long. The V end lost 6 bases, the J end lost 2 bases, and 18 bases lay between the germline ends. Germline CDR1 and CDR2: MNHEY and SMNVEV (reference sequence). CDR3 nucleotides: TGTGCCAGCAGAACGGACGACGGGCACCTCACAGATACGCAGTATTTT. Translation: CASRTDDGHLTDTQYF.

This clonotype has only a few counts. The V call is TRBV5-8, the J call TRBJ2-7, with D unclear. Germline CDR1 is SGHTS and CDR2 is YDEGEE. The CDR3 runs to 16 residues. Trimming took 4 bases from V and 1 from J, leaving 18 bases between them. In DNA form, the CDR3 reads TGTGCCAGCAGCCTCGTAAGCCGAATGGGATCCTACGAGCAGTACTTC. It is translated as CASSLVSRMGSYEQYF.

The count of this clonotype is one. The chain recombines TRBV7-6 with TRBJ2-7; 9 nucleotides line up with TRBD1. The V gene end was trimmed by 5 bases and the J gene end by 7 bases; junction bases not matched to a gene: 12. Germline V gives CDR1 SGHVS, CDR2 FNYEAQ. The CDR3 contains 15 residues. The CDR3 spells CASSICDRGMCEQYF. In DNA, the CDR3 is TGTGCCAGCAGCATCTGCGACAGGGGGATGTGTGAGCAGTACTTC.

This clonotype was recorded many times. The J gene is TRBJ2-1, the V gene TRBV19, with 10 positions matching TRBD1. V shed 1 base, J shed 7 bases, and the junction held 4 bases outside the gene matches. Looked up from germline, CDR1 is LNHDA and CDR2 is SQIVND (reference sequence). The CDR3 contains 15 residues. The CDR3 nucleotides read TGTGCCAGTAGTATAGCCGGGACAGGGGTAAATGAGCAGTTCTTC. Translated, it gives CASSIAGTGVNEQFF.

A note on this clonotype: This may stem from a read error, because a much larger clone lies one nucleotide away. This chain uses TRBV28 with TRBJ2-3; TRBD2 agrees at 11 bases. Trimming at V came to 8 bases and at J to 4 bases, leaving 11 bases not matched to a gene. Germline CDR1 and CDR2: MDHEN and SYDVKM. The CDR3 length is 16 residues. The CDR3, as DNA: TGTGCCAGCGGTCTCGTAGCGGGAGGGCCTTCAGATACGCAGTATTTT. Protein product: CASGLVAGGPSDTQYF. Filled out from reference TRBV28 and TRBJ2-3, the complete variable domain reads DVKVTQSSRYLVKRTGEKVFLECVQDMDHENMFWYRQDPGLGLRLIYFSYDVKMKEKGDIPEGYSVSREKKERFSLILESASTNQTSMYLCASGLVAGGPSDTQYFGPGTRLTVL.

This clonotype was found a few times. This CDR3 is CASSFGPSDTQYF. CDR3 in DNA: TGTGCCAGCAGCTTTGGCCCGTCAGATACGCAGTATTTT. This chain uses TRBV7-9 with TRBJ2-3; D remains ambiguous. Germline CDR1 reads SEHNR; CDR2 reads FQNEAQ (reference sequence). The length of the CDR3 is 13 residues. V was cut by 3 bases and J by 4 bases, with 8 bases left in between. Using reference TRBV7-9 and TRBJ2-3 for the parts outside the CDR3, the full variable domain is DTGVSQNPRHKITKRGQNVTFRCDPISEHNRLYWYRQTLGQGPEFLTYFQNEAQLEKSRLLSDRFSAERPKGSFSTLEIQRTEQGDSAMYLCASSFGPSDTQYFGPGTRLTVL.

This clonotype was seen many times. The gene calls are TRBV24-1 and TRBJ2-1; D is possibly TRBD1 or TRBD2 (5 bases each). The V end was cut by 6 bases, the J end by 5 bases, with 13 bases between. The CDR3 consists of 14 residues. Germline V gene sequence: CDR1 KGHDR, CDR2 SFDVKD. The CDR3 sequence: CATSPGRINNEQFF. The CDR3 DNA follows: TGTGCCACCAGTCCGGGACGGATTAACAATGAGCAGTTCTTC.

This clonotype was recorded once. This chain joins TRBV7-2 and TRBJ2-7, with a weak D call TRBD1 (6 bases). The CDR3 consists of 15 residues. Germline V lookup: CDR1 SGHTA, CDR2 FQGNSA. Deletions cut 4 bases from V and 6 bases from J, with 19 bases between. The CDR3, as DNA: TGTGCCAGCAGCTCGGGGCCTTCAGGGGTCCCCGAGCAGTACTTC. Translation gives CASSSGPSGVPEQYF.